One and the same sample provided the 10 T cell receptor beta chains below, sequenced in a study of cytotoxic CD8 clonotypes in ibrutinib-treated CLL. The method was immunoSEQ multiplex PCR; TCRdb's version includes in-frame clones alone and lacks a portion of them. The sample lists around 70,000 clones, 90% occurring once. Sequencing used PBMCs, obtained after 12 months of ibrutinib treatment. The receptor source for this set is a human donor with chronic lymphocytic leukemia.

This clone was observed once. The chain carries TRBV7-2 and TRBJ1-2, with D perhaps matching TRBD1 (5 bases). Germline V CDR1 and CDR2: SGHTA, FQGNSA. Trimming stripped 6 bases from V and 3 bases from J, with 11 bases between. The CDR3 runs 13 residues. CDR3 DNA sequence: TGTGCCAGCAGTCCAGGGACTTACTATGGCTACACCTTC. Protein: CASSPGTYYGYTF.

The table lists this clone with a count of one. The gene calls are TRBV19 and TRBJ2-1; a weak D match, TRBD1 (5 bases). The CDR3 contains 14 residues. Between the trimmed V and J ends, which lost 5 bases and 8 bases, there was a span of 16 bases. The germline gives CDR1 LNHDA, CDR2 SQIVND (reference sequence). As DNA, the CDR3 is TGTGCCAGTAGTGACCAGGGCGTCGTCTATGAGCAGTTCTTC. Protein: CASSDQGVVYEQFF.

The gene calls are TRBV2 and TRBJ2-7, with a tentative D call TRBD1 (6 bases). Trimming took off 7 bases at V and 3 bases at J, with 13 bases between the two ends. CDR3 size: 13 residues. The germline CDR1 and CDR2 sequences are SNHLY and FYNNEI. The CDR3 DNA reads TGTGCCAGCATGCCTGACAGGAACTACGAGCAGTACTTC. Translating it yields CASMPDRNYEQYF. The full variable domain, in which reference TRBV2 and TRBJ2-7 provide the parts outside the CDR3, is EPEVTQTPSHQVTQMGQEVILRCVPISNHLYFYWYRQILGQKVEFLVSFYNNEISEKSEIFDDQFSVERPDGSNFTLKIRSTKLEDSAMYFCASMPDRNYEQYFGPGTRLTVT.

The V and J genes are TRBV28 and TRBJ1-5; a possible D gene is TRBD1 (5 bases). The CDR3 runs 14 residues. From germline, CDR1 is MDHEN and CDR2 SYDVKM. Trimming cost V 6 bases and J 1 base, with 10 bases left between them. The CDR3 region has the DNA TGTGCCAGCAGGGAGGGGACGAGCAATCAGCCCCAGCATTTT. Protein sequence: CASREGTSNQPQHF.

Written as DNA, the CDR3 is TGTGCCAGCAGTTACCCAGGACAGGGGAGTGAAGCTTTCTTT. This translates into CASSYPGQGSEAFF. This chain links TRBV6-6 with TRBJ1-1; TRBD1 matches 9 bases. Germline V lookup: CDR1 MNHNY, CDR2 SVGAGI (reference sequence). Trimming at V came to 2 bases and at J to 7 bases, leaving 5 bases not matched to a gene. This CDR3 has 14 amino acids.

The chain recombines TRBV7-2 with TRBJ1-6; 9 bases map to TRBD1. The V and J ends lost 7 bases and 10 bases, in that order; junction bases with no gene match: 11. Germline V gives CDR1 SGHTA, CDR2 FQGNSA. This CDR3 is 15 amino acids long. DNA of the CDR3: TGTGCCAGCACCCAGATGGGACAGGGTTACTCACCCCTCCACTTT. This codes for CASTQMGQGYSPLHF.

The genes are TRBV6-5 and TRBJ2-1; D ambiguous. This CDR3 has 16 amino acids. Between the trimmed V and J ends, which lost 1 base and 3 bases, there was a span of 13 bases. The germline gives CDR1 MNHEY, CDR2 SVGAGI. CDR3 sequence (DNA): TGTGCCAGCAGTTACTACAGCGCGTCCCTCTACAATGAGCAGTTCTTC. As protein: CASSYYSASLYNEQFF.

In this sample, this clone turned up a few times. The V gene is TRBV10-3, the J gene TRBJ1-5; D ambiguous. V lost 5 bases, J lost 0 bases, and 5 bases lay in between. CDR3 length equals 13 residues. From germline, CDR1 is ENHRY and CDR2 SYGVKD. The CDR3, as DNA: TGTGCCATCAGTCAGGATAGCAATCAGCCCCAGCATTTT. As protein: CAISQDSNQPQHF.

This clone has a handful of counts. V usage is TRBV6-1 and J usage is TRBJ2-1; D unclear. The CDR3 spans 16 residues. V was cut by 1 base and J by 4 bases, with 14 bases left in between. Germline lookup yields CDR1 MNHNS and CDR2 SASEGT. The CDR3 DNA reads as TGTGCCAGCAGTGAAGAACGAGAAACGATTTACAATGAGCAGTTCTTC. It codes for CASSEERETIYNEQFF.

The chain combines TRBV5-8 with TRBJ2-5; D not certain. This CDR3 region has 15 residues. V was cut by 0 bases and J by 1 base, with 10 bases left in between. Germline assignment: CDR1 SGHTS and CDR2 YDEGEE. CDR3 sequence reads: CASSLGRQAQETQYF. The CDR3 nucleotides are TGTGCCAGCAGCTTGGGACGGCAAGCCCAAGAGACCCAGTACTTC.